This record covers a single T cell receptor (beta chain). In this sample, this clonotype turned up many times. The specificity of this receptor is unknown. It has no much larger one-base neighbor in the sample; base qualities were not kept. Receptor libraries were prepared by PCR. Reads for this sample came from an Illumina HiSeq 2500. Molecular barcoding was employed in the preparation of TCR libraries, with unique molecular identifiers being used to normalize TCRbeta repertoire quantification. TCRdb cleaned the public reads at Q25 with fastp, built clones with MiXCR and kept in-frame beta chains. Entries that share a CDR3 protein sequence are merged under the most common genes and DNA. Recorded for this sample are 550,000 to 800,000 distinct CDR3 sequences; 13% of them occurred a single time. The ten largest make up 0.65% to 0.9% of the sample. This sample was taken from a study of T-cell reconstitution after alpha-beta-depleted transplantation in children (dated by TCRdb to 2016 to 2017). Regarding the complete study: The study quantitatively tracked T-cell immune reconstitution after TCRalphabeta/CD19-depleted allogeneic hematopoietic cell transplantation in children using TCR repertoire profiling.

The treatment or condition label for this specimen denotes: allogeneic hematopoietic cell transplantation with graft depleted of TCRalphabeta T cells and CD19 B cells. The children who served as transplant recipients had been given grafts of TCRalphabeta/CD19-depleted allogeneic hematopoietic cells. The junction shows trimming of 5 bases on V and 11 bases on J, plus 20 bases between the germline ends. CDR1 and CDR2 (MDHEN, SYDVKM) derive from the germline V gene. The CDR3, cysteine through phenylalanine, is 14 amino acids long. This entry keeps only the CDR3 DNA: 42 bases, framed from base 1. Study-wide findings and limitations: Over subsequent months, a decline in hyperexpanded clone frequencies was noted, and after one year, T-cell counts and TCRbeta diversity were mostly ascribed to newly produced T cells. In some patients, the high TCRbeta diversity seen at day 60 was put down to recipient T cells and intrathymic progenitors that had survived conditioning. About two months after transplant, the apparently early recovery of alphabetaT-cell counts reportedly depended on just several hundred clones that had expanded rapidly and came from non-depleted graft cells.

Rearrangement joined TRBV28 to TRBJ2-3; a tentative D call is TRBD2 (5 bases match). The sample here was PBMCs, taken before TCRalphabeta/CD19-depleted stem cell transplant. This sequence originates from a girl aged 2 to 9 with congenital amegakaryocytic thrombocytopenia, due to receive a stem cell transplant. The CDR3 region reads CASSPDSRFREQYF. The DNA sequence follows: TGTGCCAGCAGTCCCGACTCCCGGTTCCGGGAGCAGTATTTT.